These T cell receptor beta chains were read from a single sample in a study of identical twins. TCRdb processed the 5' RACE reads anew with MiXCR; each CDR3 protein has one entry. This repertoire shows about 480,000 distinct CDR3 sequences, around 14% found once; its top ten account for around 0.52%. These records were also assigned to another study, of yellow fever vaccine responses in identical twins.

Material for sequencing was CD4+ T cells sorted from blood. Every receptor here comes from a woman under 30 in good health. Both conserved end residues are part of each CDR3. A D gene is named only where the DNA matches it firmly. Clone size is shown for a subset of rows, as once, few, many or a class of expanded clone.

d_gene: NA
abundance: NA
v_gene: TRBV3-1
j_gene: TRBJ2-2
CDR3nt: TGTGCCAGCAGCCAAGAGCCCATCACCGGGGAGCTGTTTTTT
CDR3aa: CASSQEPITGELFF

d_gene: NA
abundance: NA
v_gene: TRBV4-3
j_gene: TRBJ2-1
CDR3nt: TGCGCCAGCAGCCAATTAACTTCAGACTACAATGAGCAGTTCTTC
CDR3aa: CASSQLTSDYNEQFF

d_gene: TRBD1
abundance: few
v_gene: TRBV29-1
j_gene: TRBJ2-6
CDR3nt: TGCAGCGTCACAGGGACAGGGGGCTTTGGGGCCAACGTCCTGACTTTC
CDR3aa: CSVTGTGGFGANVLTF

d_gene: NA
abundance: few
v_gene: TRBV27
j_gene: TRBJ2-3
CDR3nt: TGTGCCAGCAGTTTATATTCCCCCACAGATACGCAGTATTTT
CDR3aa: CASSLYSPTDTQYF

d_gene: TRBD2
abundance: few
v_gene: TRBV14
j_gene: TRBJ2-7
CDR3nt: TGTGCCAGCAGCCAAGGACGGGCTAGCGGGAGGGCCCTATTCTTCGAGCAGTACTTC
CDR3aa: CASSQGRASGRALFFEQYF

d_gene: NA
abundance: many
v_gene: TRBV9
j_gene: TRBJ1-6
CDR3nt: TGTGCCAGCAGCGTAAAGGAGTTTTCACCCCTCCACTTT
CDR3aa: CASSVKEFSPLHF

d_gene: NA
abundance: NA
v_gene: TRBV19
j_gene: TRBJ1-5
CDR3nt: TGTGCCAGTAGTGCGGATAGCAATCAGCCCCAGCATTTT
CDR3aa: CASSADSNQPQHF

d_gene: TRBD1
abundance: NA
v_gene: TRBV4-3
j_gene: TRBJ2-7
CDR3nt: TGCGCCAGCAGCCAAACGGGACAGGCAACCTACGAGCAGTACTTC
CDR3aa: CASSQTGQATYEQYF

d_gene: NA
abundance: few
v_gene: TRBV14
j_gene: TRBJ2-1
CDR3nt: TGTGCCAGCAGCCAAGATGGGAGGTCCTACAATGAGCAGTTCTTC
CDR3aa: CASSQDGRSYNEQFF

d_gene: TRBD1
abundance: NA
v_gene: TRBV5-1
j_gene: TRBJ2-7
CDR3nt: TGCGCCAGCAGCTGGACCGGGACAGCTTCCTACGAGCAGTACTTC
CDR3aa: CASSWTGTASYEQYF

d_gene: NA
abundance: NA
v_gene: TRBV7-9
j_gene: TRBJ2-2
CDR3nt: TGTGCCAGCAGCTTATTATCCGGGCGAACGAACACCGGGGAGCTGTTTTTT
CDR3aa: CASSLLSGRTNTGELFF

d_gene: NA
abundance: few
v_gene: TRBV7-6
j_gene: TRBJ2-5
CDR3nt: TGTGCCAGCAGCTTAGCGGTCGGACAAGAGACCCAGTACTTC
CDR3aa: CASSLAVGQETQYF

d_gene: NA
abundance: NA
v_gene: TRBV3-1
j_gene: TRBJ2-7
CDR3nt: TGTGCCAGCAGCCATCTTAACAGCTACGAGCAGTACTTC
CDR3aa: CASSHLNSYEQYF

d_gene: NA
abundance: few
v_gene: TRBV18
j_gene: TRBJ2-3
CDR3nt: TGTGCCAGCTCACCGACAGGCTCATGGACAGATACGCAGTATTTT
CDR3aa: CASSPTGSWTDTQYF

d_gene: TRBD2
abundance: NA
v_gene: TRBV4-2
j_gene: TRBJ2-1
CDR3nt: TGTGCCAGCAGCCAAGTAGGTACTAGCGGGGACTACAATGAGCAGTTCTTC
CDR3aa: CASSQVGTSGDYNEQFF

d_gene: TRBD1
abundance: NA
v_gene: TRBV18
j_gene: TRBJ1-1
CDR3nt: TGTGCCAGCTCGCGGACAGGGGGCGAGGGCACTGAAGCTTTCTTT
CDR3aa: CASSRTGGEGTEAFF

d_gene: NA
abundance: NA
v_gene: TRBV5-4
j_gene: TRBJ2-3
CDR3nt: TGTGCCAGCAGCCCACAAGTGCCAGATACGCAGTATTTT
CDR3aa: CASSPQVPDTQYF

d_gene: NA
abundance: few
v_gene: TRBV24-1
j_gene: TRBJ2-2
CDR3nt: TGTGCCACCAGGTCTTTATTTGAGGAGGAGCTGTTTTTT
CDR3aa: CATRSLFEEELFF

d_gene: NA
abundance: few
v_gene: TRBV3-1
j_gene: TRBJ2-7
CDR3nt: TGTGCCAGCAGCCAACCCGGTCACCTACTCTACGAGCAGTACTTC
CDR3aa: CASSQPGHLLYEQYF